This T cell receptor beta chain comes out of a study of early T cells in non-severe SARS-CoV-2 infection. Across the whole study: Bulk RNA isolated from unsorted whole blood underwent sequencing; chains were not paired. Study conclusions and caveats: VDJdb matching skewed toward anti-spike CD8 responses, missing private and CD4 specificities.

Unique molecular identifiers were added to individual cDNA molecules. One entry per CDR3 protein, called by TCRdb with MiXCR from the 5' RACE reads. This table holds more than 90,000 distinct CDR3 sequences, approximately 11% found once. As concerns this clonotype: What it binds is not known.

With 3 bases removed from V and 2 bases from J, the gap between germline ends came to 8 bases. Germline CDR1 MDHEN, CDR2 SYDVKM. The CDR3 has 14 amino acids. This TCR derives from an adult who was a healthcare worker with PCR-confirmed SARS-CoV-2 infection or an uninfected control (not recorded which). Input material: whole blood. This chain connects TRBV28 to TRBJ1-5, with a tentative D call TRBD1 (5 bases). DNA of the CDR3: TGTGCCAGCAGTTTTTGGGGGGGCAATCAGCCCCAGCATTTT. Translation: CASSFWGGNQPQHF. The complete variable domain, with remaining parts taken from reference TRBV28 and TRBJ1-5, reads DVKVTQSSRYLVKRTGEKVFLECVQDMDHENMFWYRQDPGLGLRLIYFSYDVKMKEKGDIPEGYSVSREKKERFSLILESASTNQTSMYLCASSFWGGNQPQHFGDGTRLSIL.